The source of this T cell receptor (beta chain) is a study of blood T cell repertoires in COVID-19. The overall study: Sources were T cells, B-cell-depleted T cells, or PBMCs; the material itself was cDNA or gDNA.

This clone has a handful of counts. Profiling relied on immunoSEQ multiplex PCR, and the TCRdb table lists in-frame clones only, not all of them. The sample includes 90,000 to 110,000 clones, approximately 82% seen only once; the top ten take 15%. In germline, CDR1 is KGHSH, CDR2 LQKENI. The V and J ends lost 1 base and 2 bases, in that order; junction bases with no gene match: 4. The CDR3 consists of 15 residues. The chain is built from TRBV18 and TRBJ2-5; 7 positions match TRBD1. The sample consisted of peripheral blood. The receptor was isolated from a woman of 80 years or more with acute or convalescent COVID-19. The CDR3 protein is CASSPRQGVQETQYF. The CDR3 DNA reads as TGTGCCAGCTCACCACGGCAGGGGGTTCAAGAGACCCAGTACTTC.